This T cell receptor beta chain came from a study of T cell responses to AZD1222 COVID-19 vaccine. Overall study results and limits: White British people made up most donors, females outnumbered males, and clonal diversity was possibly underestimated. Among AZD1222 vaccinees, only six or seven were seropositive at baseline. There were vaccine-associated CD4 TCRs across spike, dominant at 160-218 and 743-854.

Of note for this clone: What it binds is unknown.

The CDR3 consists of 13 residues. Looked up from germline, CDR1 is SNHLY and CDR2 is FYNNEI. Unmatched junction bases numbered 7, after V lost 6 bases and J lost 8 bases. Assay used: immunoSEQ multiplex PCR; TCRdb lists only in-frame clones, some missing. Of some 180,000 clones listed, just under 95% are singletons. The sequencing used peripheral blood, collected 28 days after the second dose of the MenACWY control vaccine. This receptor was obtained from an adult who received the MenACWY meningococcal vaccine as a control. V gene TRBV2 combines with J gene TRBJ1-2, with 9 nucleotides matching TRBD1. The DNA of the CDR3 is TGTGCCAGCAGCTCACAGGGGGCAGGAGGCTACACCTTC. Translation: CASSSQGAGGYTF.